The T cell receptor beta chain under discussion was sequenced for a study of CD8 T cells in ankylosing spondylitis. This clonotype was seen at least ten times. Its antigen is not identified. Study-level findings and limits: The study identified a TCR beta motif of 7 or 8 highly homologous variants that appeared characteristic of ankylosing spondylitis blood.

From the 5' RACE reads, TCRdb called clonotypes with MiXCR, one entry per CDR3 protein. This sample has fewer than 550,000 distinct CDR3 sequences, with under 5.5% found just once. This CDR3 has 14 amino acids. Germline V gene lookup returns CDR1 SGHDT and CDR2 YYEEEE. Trimming took off 6 bases at V and 5 bases at J, with 17 bases between the two ends. What was sequenced was blood, either unsorted or a sorted T cell fraction (not recorded which). The clonotype originates from a male donor with ankylosing spondylitis. The chain has TRBV5-6 and TRBJ1-1; no firm D call. The DNA for the CDR3 is TGTGCCAGCAAAATCCGTGGGGTAGGGACTGAAGCTTTCTTT. Translation: CASKIRGVGTEAFF.